The present entry profiles one TCR beta chain with its context. This sample is part of a study of identical twins. A single record per CDR3 protein comes from TCRdb applying MiXCR to the 5' RACE reads. The table records fewer than 250,000 distinct CDR3 sequences, 7% of them present only once. The sample was also linked to a second study, of yellow fever vaccine responses in identical twins.

The receptor was derived from a woman aged 18-30 years in good health. The sequenced sample was memory (CD45RO+) T cells sorted from blood.

Written as DNA, the CDR3 is TGTGCCAGCAGTTACATGATTCGGGCAGGGGGGGCCGGGGAGCTGTTTTTT. Protein sequence: CASSYMIRAGGAGELFF. The V and J genes are TRBV6-5 and TRBJ2-2; tentatively, D is TRBD1 or TRBD2 (7 bases each). Germline lookup yields CDR1 MNHEY and CDR2 SVGAGI. Trimming cost V 2 bases and J 6 bases, with 19 bases left between them. The length of the CDR3 is 17 residues.